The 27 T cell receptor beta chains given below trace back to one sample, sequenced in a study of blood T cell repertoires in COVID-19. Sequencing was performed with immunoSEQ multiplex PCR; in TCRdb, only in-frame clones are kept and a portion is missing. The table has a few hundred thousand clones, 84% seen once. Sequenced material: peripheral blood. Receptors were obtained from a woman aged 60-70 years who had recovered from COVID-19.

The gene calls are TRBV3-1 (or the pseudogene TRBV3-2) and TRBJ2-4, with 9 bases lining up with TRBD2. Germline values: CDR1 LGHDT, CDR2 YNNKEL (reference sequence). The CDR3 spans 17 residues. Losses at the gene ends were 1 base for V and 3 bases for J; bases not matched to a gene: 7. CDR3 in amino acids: CASSQGGGGARKNIQYF. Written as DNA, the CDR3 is TGTGCCAGCAGCCAAGGGGGCGGGGGGGCACGCAAAAACATTCAGTACTTC.

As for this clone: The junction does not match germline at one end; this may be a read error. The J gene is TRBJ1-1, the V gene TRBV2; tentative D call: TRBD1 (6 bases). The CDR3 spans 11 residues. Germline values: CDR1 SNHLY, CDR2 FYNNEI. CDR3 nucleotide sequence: TGTGCCAGCAGTGAGGGAGGGGGGAGCGATTTT. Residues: CASSEGGGSDF.

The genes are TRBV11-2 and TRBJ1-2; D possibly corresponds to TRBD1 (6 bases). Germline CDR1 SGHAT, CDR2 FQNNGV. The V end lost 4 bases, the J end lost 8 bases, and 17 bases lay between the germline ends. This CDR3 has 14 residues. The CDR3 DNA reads TGTGCCAGCAGCTCCGAAGCAGGGGCGCGAGGCTACACCTTC. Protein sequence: CASSSEAGARGYTF.

The CDR3 sequence: CASEGRRGINTGELFF. In DNA, the CDR3 is TGCGCCTCTGAGGGACGGCGGGGAATCAACACCGGGGAGCTGTTTTTT. V usage is TRBV4-1 and J usage is TRBJ2-2; the D gene is possibly TRBD2 (6 bases). The CDR3 contains 16 residues. Per the germline V gene, CDR1 is MGHRA and CDR2 is YSYEKL. V was cut by 11 bases and J by 2 bases, with 21 bases left in between.

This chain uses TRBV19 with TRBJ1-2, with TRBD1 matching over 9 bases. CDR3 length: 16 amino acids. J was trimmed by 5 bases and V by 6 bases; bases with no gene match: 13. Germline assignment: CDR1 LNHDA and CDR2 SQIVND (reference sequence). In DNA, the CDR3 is TGTGCCAGTAGACTCTCCGGGACAGGGACTTATTATGGCTACACCTTC. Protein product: CASRLSGTGTYYGYTF.

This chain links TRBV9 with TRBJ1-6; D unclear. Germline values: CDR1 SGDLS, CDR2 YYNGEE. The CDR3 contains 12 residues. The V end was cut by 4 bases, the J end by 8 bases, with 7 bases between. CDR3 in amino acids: CASSRPDSPLHF. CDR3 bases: TGTGCCAGCAGCCGTCCGGATTCACCCCTCCACTTT. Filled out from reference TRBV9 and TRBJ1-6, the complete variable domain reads DSGVTQTPKHLITATGQRVTLRCSPRSGDLSVYWYQQSLDQGLQFLIQYYNGEERAKGNILERFSAQQFPDLHSELNLSSLELGDSALYFCASSRPDSPLHFGNGTRLTVT.

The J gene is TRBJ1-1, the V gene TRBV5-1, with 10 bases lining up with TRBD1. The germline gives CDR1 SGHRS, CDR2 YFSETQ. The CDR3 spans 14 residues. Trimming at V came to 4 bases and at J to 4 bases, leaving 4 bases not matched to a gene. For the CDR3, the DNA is TGCGCCAGCAGCGGACAGGGGGAAGGCACTGAAGCTTTCTTT. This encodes CASSGQGEGTEAFF. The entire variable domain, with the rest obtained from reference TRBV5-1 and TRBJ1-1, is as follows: KAGVTQTPRYLIKTRGQQVTLSCSPISGHRSVSWYQQTPGQGLQFLFEYFSETQRNKGNFPGRFSGRQFSNSRSEMNVSTLELGDSALYLCASSGQGEGTEAFFGQGTRLTVV.

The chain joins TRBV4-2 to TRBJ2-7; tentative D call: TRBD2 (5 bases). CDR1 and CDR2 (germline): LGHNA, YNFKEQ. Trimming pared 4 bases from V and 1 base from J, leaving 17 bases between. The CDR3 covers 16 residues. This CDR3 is CASSLLAAQASYEQYF. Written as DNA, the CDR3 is TGTGCCAGCAGCCTTCTAGCCGCCCAGGCGTCCTACGAGCAGTACTTC.

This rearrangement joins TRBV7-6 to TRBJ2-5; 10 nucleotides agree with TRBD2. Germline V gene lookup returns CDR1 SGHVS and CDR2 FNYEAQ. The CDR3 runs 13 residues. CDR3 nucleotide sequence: TGTGCGAGCGAACTAGCGGGGTTTAAGACCCAGTACTTC. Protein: CASELAGFKTQYF.

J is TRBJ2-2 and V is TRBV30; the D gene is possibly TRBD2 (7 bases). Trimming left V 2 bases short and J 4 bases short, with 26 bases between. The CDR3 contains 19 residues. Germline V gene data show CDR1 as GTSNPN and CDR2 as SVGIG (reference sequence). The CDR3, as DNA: TGTGCCTGGAGTAGACTCGTGGGAGTGTGGGGGGGCTCCACCGGGGAGCTGTTTTTT. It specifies CAWSRLVGVWGGSTGELFF. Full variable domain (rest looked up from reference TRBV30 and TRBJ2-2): SQTIHQWPATLVQPVGSPLSLECTVEGTSNPNLYWYRQAAGRGLQLLFYSVGIGQISSEVPQNLSASRPQDRQFILSSKKLLLSDSGFYLCAWSRLVGVWGGSTGELFFGEGSRLTVL.

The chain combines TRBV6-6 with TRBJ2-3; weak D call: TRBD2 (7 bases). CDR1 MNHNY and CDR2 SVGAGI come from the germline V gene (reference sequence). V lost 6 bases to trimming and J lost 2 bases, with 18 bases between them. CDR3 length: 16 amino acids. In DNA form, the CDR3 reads TGTGCCAGCAGGAAACTAGGGGGGGCATACACAGATACGCAGTATTTT. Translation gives CASRKLGGAYTDTQYF.

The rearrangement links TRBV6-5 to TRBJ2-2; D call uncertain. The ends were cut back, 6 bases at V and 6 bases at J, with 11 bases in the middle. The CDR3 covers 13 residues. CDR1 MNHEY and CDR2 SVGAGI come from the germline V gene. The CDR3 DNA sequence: TGTGCCAGCAGGCACCAGGTTTCCGGGGAGCTGTTTTTT. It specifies CASRHQVSGELFF.

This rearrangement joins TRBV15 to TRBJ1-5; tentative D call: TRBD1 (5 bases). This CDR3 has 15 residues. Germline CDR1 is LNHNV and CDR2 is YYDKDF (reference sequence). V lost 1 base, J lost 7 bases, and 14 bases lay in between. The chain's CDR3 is CATSRADGGAQPQHF. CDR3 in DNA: TGTGCCACCAGCAGAGCAGACGGAGGGGCCCAGCCCCAGCATTTT.

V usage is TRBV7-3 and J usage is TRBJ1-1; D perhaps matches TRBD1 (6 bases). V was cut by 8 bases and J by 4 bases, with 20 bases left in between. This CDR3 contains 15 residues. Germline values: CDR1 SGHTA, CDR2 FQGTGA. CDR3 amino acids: CASYTNHRVSTEAFF. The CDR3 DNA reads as TGTGCCAGCTACACCAACCACAGGGTTAGCACTGAAGCTTTCTTT. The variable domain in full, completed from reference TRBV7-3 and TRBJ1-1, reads GAGVSQTPSNKVTEKGKYVELRCDPISGHTALYWYRQSLGQGPEFLIYFQGTGAADDSGLPNDRFFAVRPEGSVSTLKIQRTERGDSAVYLCASYTNHRVSTEAFFGQGTRLTVV.

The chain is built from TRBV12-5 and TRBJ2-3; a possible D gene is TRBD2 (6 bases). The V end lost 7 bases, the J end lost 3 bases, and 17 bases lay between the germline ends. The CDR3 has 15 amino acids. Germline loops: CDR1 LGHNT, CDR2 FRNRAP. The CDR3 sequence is CASAPGGTITDTQYF. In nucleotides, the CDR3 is TGTGCTAGTGCCCCGGGCGGGACGATAACAGATACGCAGTATTTT.

The CDR3 DNA reads TGTGCCAGCAGTTACTCGATTGGGGCCGACCCCCATGGCTACACCTTC. Its translation is CASSYSIGADPHGYTF. The chain links TRBV6-5 to TRBJ1-2, with a possible D match to TRBD1 (5 bases). Looked up from germline, CDR1 is MNHEY and CDR2 is SVGAGI. The V gene lost 0 bases and the J gene lost 6 bases, with 17 bases spanning the gap. The CDR3 extends over 16 amino acids.

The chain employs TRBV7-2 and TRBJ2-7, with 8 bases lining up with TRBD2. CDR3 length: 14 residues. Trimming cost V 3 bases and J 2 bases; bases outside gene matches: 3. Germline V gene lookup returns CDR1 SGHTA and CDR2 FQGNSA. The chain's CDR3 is CASSFKRGTYEQYF. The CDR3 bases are TGTGCCAGCAGCTTTAAGCGGGGGACCTACGAGCAGTACTTC. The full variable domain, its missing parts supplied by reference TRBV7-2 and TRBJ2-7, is GAGVSQSPSNKVTEKGKDVELRCDPISGHTALYWYRQSLGQGLEFLIYFQGNSAPDKSGLPSDRFSAERTGGSVSTLTIQRTQQEDSAVYLCASSFKRGTYEQYFGPGTRLTVT.

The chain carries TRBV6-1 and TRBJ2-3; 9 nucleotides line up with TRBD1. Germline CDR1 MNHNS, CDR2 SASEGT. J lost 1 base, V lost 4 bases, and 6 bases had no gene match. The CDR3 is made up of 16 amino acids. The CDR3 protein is CASSANRGQGTDTQYF. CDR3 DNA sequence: TGTGCCAGCAGTGCCAACAGGGGGCAAGGCACAGATACGCAGTATTTT.

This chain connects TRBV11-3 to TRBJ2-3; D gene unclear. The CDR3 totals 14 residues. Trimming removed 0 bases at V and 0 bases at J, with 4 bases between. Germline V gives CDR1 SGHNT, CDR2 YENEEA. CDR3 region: CASSLDGSTDTQYF. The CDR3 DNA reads TGTGCCAGCAGCTTAGACGGTAGCACAGATACGCAGTATTTT.

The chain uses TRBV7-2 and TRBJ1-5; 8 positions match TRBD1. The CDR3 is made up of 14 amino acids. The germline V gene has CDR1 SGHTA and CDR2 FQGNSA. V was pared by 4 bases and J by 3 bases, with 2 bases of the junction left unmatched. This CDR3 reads CASSSDRVNQPQHF. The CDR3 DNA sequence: TGTGCCAGCAGCTCGGACAGGGTCAATCAGCCCCAGCATTTT.

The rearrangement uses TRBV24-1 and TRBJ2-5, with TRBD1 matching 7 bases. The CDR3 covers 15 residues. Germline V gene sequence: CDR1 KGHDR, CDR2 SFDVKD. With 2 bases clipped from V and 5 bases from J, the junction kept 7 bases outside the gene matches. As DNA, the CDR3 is TGTGCCACCAGTGATTCCACAGGGGCGCAGGAGACCCAGTACTTC. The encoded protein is CATSDSTGAQETQYF.

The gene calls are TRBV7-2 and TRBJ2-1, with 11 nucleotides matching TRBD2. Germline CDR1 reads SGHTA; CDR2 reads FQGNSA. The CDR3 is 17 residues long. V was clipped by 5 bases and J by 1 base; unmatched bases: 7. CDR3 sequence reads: CASSRTSGPDSYNEQFF. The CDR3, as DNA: TGTGCCAGCAGCCGGACTAGCGGGCCGGATTCCTACAATGAGCAGTTCTTC.

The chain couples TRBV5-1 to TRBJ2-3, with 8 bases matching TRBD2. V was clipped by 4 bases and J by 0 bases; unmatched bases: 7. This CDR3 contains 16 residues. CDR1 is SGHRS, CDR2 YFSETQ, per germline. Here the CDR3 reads CASSTRGGVSTDTQYF. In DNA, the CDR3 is TGCGCCAGCAGCACTCGGGGGGGCGTTAGCACAGATACGCAGTATTTT.

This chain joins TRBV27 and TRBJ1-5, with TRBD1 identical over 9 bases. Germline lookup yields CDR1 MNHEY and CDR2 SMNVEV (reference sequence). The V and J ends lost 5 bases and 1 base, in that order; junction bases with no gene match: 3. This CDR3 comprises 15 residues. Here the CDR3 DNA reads TGTGCCAGCAGTCTCGGGACAGGGAGCAATCAGCCCCAGCATTTT. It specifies CASSLGTGSNQPQHF.

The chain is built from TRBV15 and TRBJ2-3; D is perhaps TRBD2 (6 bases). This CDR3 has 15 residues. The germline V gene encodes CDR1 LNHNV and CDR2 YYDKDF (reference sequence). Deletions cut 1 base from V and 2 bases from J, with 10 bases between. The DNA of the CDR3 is TGTGCCACCAGCAGAGGACTAGTTTTCACAGATACGCAGTATTTT. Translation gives CATSRGLVFTDTQYF.

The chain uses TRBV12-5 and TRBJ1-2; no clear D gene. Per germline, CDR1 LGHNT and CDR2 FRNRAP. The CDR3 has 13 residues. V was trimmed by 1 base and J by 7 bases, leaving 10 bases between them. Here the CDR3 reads CASGLGREVGYTF. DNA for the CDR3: TGTGCTAGTGGTTTGGGTAGGGAGGTTGGCTACACCTTC.

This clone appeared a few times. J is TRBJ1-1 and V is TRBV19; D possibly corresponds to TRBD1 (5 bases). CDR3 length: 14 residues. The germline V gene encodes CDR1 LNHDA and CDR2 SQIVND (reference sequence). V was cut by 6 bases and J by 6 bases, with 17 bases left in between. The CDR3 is CASRTGTLQAEAFF. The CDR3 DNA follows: TGTGCCAGTAGGACCGGGACTTTACAAGCTGAAGCTTTCTTT.